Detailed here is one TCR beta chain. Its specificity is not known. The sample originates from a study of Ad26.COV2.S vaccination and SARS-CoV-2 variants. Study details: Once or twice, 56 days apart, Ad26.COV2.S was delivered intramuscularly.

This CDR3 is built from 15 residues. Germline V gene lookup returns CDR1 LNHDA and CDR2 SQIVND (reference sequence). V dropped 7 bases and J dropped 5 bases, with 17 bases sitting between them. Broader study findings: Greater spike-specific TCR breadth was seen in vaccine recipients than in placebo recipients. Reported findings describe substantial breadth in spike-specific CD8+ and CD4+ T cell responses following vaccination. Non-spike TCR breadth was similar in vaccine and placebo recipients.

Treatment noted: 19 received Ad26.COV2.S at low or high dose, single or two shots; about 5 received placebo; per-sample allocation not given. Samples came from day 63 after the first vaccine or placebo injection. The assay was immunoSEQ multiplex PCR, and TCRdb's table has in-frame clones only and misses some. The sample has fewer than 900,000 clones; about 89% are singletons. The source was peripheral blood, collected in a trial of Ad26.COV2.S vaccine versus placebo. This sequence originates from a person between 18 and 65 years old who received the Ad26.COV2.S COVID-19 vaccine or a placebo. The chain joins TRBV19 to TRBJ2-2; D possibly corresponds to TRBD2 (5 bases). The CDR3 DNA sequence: TGTGCCAGTAAAAGCGTAGGTAGCGTGACCGGGGAGCTGTTTTTT. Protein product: CASKSVGSVTGELFF.